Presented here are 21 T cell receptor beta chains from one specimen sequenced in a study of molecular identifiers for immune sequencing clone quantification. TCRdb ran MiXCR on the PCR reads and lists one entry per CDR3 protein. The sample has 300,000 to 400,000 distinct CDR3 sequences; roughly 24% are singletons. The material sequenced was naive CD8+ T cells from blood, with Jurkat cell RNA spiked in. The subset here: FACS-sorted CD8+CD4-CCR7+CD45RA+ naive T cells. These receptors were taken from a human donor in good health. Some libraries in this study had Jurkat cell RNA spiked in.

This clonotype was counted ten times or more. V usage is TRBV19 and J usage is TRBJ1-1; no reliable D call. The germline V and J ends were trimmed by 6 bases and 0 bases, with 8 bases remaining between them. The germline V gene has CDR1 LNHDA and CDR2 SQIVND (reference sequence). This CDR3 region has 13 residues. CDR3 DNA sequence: TGTGCCAGTAGCGACACCTTGAACACTGAAGCTTTCTTT. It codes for CASSDTLNTEAFF.

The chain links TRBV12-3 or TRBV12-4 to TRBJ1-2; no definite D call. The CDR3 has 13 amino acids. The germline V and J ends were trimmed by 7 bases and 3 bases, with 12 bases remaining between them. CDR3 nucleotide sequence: TGTGCCAGCAATCGGGGAGAGGACTATGGCTACACCTTC. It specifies CASNRGEDYGYTF.

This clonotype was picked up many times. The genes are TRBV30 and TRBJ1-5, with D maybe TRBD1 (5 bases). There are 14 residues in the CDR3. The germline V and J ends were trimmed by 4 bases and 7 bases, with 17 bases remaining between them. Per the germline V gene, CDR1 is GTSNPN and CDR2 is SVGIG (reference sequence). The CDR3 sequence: CAWTGGGPGQPQHF. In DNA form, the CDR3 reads TGTGCCTGGACGGGGGGAGGGCCAGGGCAGCCCCAGCATTTT.

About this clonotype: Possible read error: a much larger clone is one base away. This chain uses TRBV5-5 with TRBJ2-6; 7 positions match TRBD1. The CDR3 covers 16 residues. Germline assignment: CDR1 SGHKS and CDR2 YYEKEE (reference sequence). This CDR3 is CASSLNRGYGANVPTF. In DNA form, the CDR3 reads TGTGCCAGCAGTTTGAACAGGGGCTATGGGGCCAACGTCCCGACTTTC.

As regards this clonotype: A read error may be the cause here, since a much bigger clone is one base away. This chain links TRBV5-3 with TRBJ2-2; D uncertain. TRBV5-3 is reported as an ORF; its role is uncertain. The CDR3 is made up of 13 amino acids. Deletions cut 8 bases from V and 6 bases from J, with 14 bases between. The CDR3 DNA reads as TGTGCCAGCAACCCAGACCTTCCCGGGGAGCTGTTTTTT. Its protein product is CASNPDLPGELFF.

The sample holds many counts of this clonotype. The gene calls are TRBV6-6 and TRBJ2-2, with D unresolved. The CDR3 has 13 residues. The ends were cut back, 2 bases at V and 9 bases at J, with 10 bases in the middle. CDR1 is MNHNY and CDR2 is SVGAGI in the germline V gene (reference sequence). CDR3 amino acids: CASSYVQARELFF. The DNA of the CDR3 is TGTGCCAGCAGTTACGTTCAGGCCCGGGAGCTGTTTTTT.

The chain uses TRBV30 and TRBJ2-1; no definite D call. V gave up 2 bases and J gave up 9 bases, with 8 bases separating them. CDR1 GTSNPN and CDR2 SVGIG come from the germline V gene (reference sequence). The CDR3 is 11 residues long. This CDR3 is CAWSSSREQFF. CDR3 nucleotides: TGTGCCTGGAGTTCGTCACGTGAGCAGTTCTTC.

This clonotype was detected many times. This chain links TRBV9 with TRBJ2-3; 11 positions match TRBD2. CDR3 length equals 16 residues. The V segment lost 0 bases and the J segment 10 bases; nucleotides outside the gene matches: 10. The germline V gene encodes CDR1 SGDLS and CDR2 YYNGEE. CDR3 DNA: TGTGCCAGCAGCGTAGTAGGGACTAGCGGTACCCCGGCGCAGTATTTT. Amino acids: CASSVVGTSGTPAQYF.

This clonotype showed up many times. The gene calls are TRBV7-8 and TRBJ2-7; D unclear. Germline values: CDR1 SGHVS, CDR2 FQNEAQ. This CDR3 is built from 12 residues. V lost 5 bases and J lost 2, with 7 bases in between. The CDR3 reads CASSLPPYEQYF. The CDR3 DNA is TGTGCCAGCAGCCTCCCTCCCTACGAGCAGTACTTC. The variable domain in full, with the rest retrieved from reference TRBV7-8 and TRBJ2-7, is GAGVSQSPRYKVAKRGQDVALRCDPISGHVSLFWYQQALGQGPEFLTYFQNEAQLDKSGLPSDRFFAERPEGSVSTLKIQRTQQEDSAVYLCASSLPPYEQYFGPGTRLTVT.

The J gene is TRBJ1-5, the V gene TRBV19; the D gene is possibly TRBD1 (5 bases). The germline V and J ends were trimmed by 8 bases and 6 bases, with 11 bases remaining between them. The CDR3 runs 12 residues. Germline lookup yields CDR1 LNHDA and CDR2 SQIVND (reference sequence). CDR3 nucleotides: TGTGCCAGTGACCAGGGAGGTCAGCCCCAGCATTTT. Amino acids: CASDQGGQPQHF.

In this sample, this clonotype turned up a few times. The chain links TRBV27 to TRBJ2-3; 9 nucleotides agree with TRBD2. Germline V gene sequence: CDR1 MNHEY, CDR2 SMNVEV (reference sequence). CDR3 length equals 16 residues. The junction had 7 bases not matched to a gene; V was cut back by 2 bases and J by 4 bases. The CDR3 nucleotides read TGTGCCAGCAGTTTAAGGGCTAGCGGGATCCCAGATACGCAGTATTTT. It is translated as CASSLRASGIPDTQYF.

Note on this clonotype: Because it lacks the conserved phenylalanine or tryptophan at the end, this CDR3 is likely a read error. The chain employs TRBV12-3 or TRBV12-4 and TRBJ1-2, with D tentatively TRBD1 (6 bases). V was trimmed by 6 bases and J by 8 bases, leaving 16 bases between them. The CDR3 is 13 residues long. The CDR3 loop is CASSPRGASGYTL. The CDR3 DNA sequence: TGTGCCAGCAGCCCTAGGGGGGCCAGCGGCTACACCCTC.

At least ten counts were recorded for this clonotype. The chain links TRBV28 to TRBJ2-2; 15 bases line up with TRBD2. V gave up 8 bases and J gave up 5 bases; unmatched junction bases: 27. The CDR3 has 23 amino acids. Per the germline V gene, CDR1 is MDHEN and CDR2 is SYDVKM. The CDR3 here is CASRSDLTSTPGLAGGGTGELFF. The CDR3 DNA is TGTGCCAGCCGCTCCGACCTAACCTCAACACCGGGACTAGCGGGAGGAGGAACCGGGGAGCTGTTTTTT.

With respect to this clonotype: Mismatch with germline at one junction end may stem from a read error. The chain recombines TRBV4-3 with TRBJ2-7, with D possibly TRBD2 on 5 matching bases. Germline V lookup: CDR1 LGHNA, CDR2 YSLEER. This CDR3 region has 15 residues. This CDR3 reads CASSQDLASTYEQYF. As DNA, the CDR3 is TGCGCCAGCAGCCAAGATCTAGCCAGCACCTACGAGCAATACTTC.

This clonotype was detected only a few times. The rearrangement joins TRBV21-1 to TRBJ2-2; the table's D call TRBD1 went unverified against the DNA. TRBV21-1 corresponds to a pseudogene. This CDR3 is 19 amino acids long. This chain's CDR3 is CASSKSQSRGSGRAGELFF. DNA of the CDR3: TGTGCCAGCAGCAAATCACAAAGCCGGGGTTCGGGGCGCGCCGGGGAGCTGTTTTTT.

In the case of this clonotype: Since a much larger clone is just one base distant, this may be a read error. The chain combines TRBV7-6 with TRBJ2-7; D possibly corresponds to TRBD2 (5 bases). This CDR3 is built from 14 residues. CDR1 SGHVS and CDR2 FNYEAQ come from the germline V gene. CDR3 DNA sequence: TGTGCCGGCAGCTTAACCCCGGGAAGCTACGAGCAGTACTTC. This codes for CAGSLTPGSYEQYF. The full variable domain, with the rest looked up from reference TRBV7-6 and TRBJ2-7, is GAGVSQSPRYKVTKRGQDVALRCDPISGHVSLYWYRQALGQGPEFLTYFNYEAQQDKSGLPNDRFSAERPEGSISTLTIQRTEQRDSAMYRCAGSLTPGSYEQYFGPGTRLTVT.

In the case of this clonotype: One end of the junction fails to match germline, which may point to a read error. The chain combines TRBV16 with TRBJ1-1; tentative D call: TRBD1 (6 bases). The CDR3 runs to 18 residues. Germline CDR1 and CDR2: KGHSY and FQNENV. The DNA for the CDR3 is TGTGCCAGCAACCAATCGGGGTTCGTTGGGGGCTCGGGCACTGAAGCTTTCTTT. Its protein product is CASNQSGFVGGSGTEAFF.

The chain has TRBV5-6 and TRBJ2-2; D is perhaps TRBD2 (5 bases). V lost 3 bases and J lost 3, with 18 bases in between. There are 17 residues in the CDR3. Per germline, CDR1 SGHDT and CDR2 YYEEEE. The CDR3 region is CASSSEATERDTGELFF. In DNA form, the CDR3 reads TGTGCCAGCAGCTCGGAGGCAACCGAGAGGGACACCGGGGAGCTGTTTTTT.

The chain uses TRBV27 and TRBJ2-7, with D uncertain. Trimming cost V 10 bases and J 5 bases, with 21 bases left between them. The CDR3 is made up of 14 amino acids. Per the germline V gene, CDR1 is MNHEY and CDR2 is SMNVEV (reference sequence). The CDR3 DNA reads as TGTGCCACTTCTCTTTTGCAGTTTCCCAACGAGCAGTACTTC. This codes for CATSLLQFPNEQYF.

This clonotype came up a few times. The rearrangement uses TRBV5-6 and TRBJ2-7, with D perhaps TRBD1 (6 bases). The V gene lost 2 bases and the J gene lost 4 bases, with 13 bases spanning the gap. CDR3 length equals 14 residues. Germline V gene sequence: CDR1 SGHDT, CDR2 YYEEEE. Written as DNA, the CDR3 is TGTGCCAGCAGCTTTGACAGGTCCCGTTACGAGCAGTACTTC. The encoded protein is CASSFDRSRYEQYF.

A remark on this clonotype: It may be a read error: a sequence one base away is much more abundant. This CDR3 reads CASSQSAKGAYPYAQYF. As DNA, the CDR3 is TGCGCCAGCAGCCAATCGGCCAAGGGGGCCTACCCCTACGCGCAGTACTTC. The V gene is TRBV4-3, the J gene TRBJ2-7, with TRBD1 matching over 7 bases. This CDR3 region has 17 residues. CDR1 and CDR2 (germline): LGHNA, YSLEER.